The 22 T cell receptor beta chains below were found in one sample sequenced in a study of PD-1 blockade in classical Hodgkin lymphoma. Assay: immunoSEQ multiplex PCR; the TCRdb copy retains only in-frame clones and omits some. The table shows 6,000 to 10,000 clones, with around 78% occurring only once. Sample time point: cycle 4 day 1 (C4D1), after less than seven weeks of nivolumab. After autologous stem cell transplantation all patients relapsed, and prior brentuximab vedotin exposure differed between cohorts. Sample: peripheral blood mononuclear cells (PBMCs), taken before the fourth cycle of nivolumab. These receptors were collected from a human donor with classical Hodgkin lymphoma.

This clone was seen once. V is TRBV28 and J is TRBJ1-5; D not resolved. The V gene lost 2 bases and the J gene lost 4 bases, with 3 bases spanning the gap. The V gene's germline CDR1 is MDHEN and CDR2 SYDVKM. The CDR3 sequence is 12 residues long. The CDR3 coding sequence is TGTGCCAGCAGTTTACTGAATCAGCCCCAGCATTTT. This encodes CASSLLNQPQHF.

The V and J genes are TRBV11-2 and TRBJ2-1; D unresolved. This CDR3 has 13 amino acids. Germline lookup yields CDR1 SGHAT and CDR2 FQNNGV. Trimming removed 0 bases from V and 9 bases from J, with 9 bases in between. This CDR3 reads CASSLDPSSEQFF. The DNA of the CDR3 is TGTGCCAGCAGCTTAGACCCCTCCAGTGAGCAGTTCTTC.

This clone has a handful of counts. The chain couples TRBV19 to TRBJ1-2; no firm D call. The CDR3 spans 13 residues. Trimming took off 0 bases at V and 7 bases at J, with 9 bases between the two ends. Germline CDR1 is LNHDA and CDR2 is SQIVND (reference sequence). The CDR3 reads CASSIDAPPGYTF. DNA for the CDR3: TGTGCCAGTAGTATAGATGCCCCTCCTGGCTACACCTTC.

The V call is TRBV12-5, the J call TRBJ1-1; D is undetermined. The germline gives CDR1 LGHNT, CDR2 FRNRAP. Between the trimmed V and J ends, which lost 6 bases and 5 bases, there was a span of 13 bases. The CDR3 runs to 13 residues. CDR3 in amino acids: CASGSGGLTEAFF. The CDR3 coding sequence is TGTGCTAGTGGCTCTGGTGGTTTGACTGAAGCTTTCTTT.

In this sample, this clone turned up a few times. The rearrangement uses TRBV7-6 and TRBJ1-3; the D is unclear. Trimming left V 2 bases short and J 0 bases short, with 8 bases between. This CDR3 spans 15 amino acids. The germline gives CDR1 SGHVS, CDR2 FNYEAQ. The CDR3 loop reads CASSLLRASGNTIYF. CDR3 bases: TGTGCCAGCAGCTTACTCCGGGCCTCTGGAAACACCATATATTTT.

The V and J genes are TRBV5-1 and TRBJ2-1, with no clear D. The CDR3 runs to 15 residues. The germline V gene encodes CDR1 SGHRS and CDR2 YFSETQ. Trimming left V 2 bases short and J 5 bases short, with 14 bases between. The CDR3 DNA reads TGCGCCAGCAGCTTTCAGGATACGACGAACAATGAGCAGTTCTTC. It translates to CASSFQDTTNNEQFF.

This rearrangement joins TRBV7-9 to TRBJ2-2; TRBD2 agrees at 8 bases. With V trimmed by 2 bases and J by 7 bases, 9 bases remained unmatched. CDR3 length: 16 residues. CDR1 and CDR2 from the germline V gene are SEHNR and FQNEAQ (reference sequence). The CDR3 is CASSLIQAGAGGELFF. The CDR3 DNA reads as TGTGCCAGCAGCTTAATCCAAGCGGGAGCCGGCGGGGAGCTGTTTTTT.

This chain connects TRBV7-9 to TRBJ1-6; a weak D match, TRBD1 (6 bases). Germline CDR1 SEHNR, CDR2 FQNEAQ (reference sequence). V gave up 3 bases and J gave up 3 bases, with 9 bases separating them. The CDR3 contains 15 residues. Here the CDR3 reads CASSFTGNYNSPLHF. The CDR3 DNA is TGTGCCAGCAGCTTTACAGGGAACTATAATTCACCCCTCCACTTT.

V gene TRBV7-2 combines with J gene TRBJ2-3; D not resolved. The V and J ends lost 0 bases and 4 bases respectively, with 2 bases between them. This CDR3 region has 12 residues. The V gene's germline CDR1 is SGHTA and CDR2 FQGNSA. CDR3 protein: CASSLAPDTQYF. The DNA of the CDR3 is TGTGCCAGCAGCTTAGCCCCAGATACGCAGTATTTT.

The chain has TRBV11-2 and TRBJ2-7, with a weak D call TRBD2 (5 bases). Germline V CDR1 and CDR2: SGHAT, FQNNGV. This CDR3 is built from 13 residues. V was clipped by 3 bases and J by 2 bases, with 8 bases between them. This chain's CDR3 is CASSFGLTYEQYF. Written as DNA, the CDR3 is TGTGCCAGCAGCTTTGGACTTACCTACGAGCAGTACTTC.

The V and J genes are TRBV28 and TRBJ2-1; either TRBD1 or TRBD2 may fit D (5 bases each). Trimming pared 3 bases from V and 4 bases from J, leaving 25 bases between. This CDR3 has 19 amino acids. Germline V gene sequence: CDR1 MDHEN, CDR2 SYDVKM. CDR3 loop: CASSFVGARASFEYNEQFF. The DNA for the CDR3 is TGTGCCAGCAGTTTCGTGGGAGCCAGGGCCTCGTTCGAGTACAATGAGCAGTTCTTC.

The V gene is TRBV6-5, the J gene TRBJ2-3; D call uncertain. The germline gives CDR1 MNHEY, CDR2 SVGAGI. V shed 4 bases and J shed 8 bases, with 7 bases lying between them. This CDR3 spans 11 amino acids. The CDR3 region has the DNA TGTGCCAGCAGTTCTGGGTCTACGCAGTATTTT. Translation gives CASSSGSTQYF.

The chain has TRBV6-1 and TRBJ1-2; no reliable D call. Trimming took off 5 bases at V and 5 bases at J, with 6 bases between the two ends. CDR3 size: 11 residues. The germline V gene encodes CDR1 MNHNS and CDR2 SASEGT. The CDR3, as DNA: TGTGCCAGCAGTCAGGCATATGGCTACACCTTC. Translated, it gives CASSQAYGYTF.

The CDR3 here is CASSLIEGRMYEQFF. The CDR3 DNA is TGTGCCAGCAGCTTGATTGAGGGCAGGATGTATGAGCAGTTCTTC. The rearrangement links TRBV11-2 to TRBJ2-1, with D possibly matching TRBD2 (5 bases). V lost 3 bases, J lost 8 bases, and 17 bases lay in between. This CDR3 has 15 residues. Germline V gene lookup returns CDR1 SGHAT and CDR2 FQNNGV.

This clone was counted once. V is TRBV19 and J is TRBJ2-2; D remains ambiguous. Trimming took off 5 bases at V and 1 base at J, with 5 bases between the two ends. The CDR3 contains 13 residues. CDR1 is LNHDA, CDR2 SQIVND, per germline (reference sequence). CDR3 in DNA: TGTGCCAGTAGTCCGAGGAACACCGGGGAGCTGTTTTTT. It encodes CASSPRNTGELFF.

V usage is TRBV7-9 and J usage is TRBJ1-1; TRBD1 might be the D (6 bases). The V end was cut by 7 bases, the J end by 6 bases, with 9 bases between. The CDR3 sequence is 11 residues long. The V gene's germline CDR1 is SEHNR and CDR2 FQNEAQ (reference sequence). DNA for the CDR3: TGTGCCAGCACAGGGGCCCCTGAAGCTTTCTTT. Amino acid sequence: CASTGAPEAFF.

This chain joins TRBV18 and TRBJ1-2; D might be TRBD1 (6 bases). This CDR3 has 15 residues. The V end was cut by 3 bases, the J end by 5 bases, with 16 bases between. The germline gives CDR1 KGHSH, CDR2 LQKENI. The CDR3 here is CASSPTGASLYGYTF. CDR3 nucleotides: TGTGCCAGCTCACCGACAGGAGCGTCTCTTTATGGCTACACCTTC.

DNA of the CDR3: TGTGCCAGCAGCCAAGCCCATGGACAGGGGGCTGGTGGCTACACCTTC. It codes for CASSQAHGQGAGGYTF. This chain uses TRBV14 with TRBJ1-2, with 11 positions matching TRBD1. Germline V gives CDR1 SGHDN, CDR2 FVKESK. The CDR3 contains 16 residues. Trimming at V came to 1 base and at J to 7 bases, leaving 8 bases not matched to a gene.

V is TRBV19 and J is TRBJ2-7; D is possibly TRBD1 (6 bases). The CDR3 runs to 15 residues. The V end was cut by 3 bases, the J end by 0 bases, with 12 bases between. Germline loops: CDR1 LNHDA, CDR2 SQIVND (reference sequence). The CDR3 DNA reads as TGTGCCAGTAGTATGGACAGCTTCAACTCCTACGAGCAGTACTTC. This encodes CASSMDSFNSYEQYF.

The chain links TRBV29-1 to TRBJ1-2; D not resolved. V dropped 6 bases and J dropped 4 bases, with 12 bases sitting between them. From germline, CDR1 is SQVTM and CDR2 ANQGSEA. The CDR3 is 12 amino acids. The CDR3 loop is CSVVGHGYGYTF. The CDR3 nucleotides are TGCAGCGTGGTGGGCCACGGCTATGGCTACACCTTC.

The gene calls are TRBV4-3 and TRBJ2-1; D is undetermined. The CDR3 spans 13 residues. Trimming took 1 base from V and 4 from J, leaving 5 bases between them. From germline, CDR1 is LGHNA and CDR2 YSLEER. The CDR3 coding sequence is TGCGCCAGCAGCCAAGGGTTTTACAATGAGCAGTTCTTC. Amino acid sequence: CASSQGFYNEQFF.

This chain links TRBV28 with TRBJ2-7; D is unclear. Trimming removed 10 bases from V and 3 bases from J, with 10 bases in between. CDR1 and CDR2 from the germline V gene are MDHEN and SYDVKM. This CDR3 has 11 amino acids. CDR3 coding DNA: TGTGCCACCAAGGAACTCTACGAGCAGTACTTC. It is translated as CATKELYEQYF.